One and the same sample provided the 31 T cell receptor beta chains below, sequenced in a study of blood T cell repertoires in COVID-19. Only in-frame clones appear in the TCRdb table, and some are missing; sequencing was by immunoSEQ multiplex PCR. The profile shows about 380,000 clones, 85% to 90% of them singletons. Sequencing input: PBMCs or T cells enriched from blood (not recorded which). The origin of the receptors is a woman aged 18-30 years who had recovered from COVID-19.

The chain joins TRBV4-3 to TRBJ2-1, with TRBD2 matching 8 bases. The V gene's germline CDR1 is LGHNA and CDR2 YSLEER. The CDR3 contains 19 residues. Trimming cost V 1 base and J 0 bases; bases outside gene matches: 11. Written as DNA, the CDR3 is TGCGCCAGCAGCCAAGGCGGACGGGGGGGCCCTTTCTCCTACAATGAGCAGTTCTTC. This translates into CASSQGGRGGPFSYNEQFF.

J is TRBJ2-7 and V is TRBV5-5; D perhaps matches TRBD2 (5 bases). V was pared by 4 bases and J by 7 bases, with 18 bases between. Germline values: CDR1 SGHKS, CDR2 YYEKEE (reference sequence). The CDR3 extends over 14 amino acids. The CDR3 sequence is CASSHSPGGWEQYF. The CDR3 DNA reads TGTGCCAGCAGCCATTCTCCAGGAGGATGGGAGCAGTACTTC.

V usage is TRBV5-1 and J usage is TRBJ2-5, with D perhaps matching TRBD2 (7 bases). The CDR3 runs 16 residues. The germline V gene has CDR1 SGHRS and CDR2 YFSETQ. The ends were cut back, 0 bases at V and 4 bases at J, with 16 bases in the middle. The chain's CDR3 is CASSLAVAGEGETQYF. DNA of the CDR3: TGCGCCAGCAGCTTGGCGGTGGCAGGGGAGGGAGAGACCCAGTACTTC.

V is TRBV10-1 and J is TRBJ2-2, with D possibly matching TRBD1 (6 bases). V shed 3 bases and J shed 7 bases, with 9 bases lying between them. CDR3 size: 13 residues. Germline-derived CDR1 and CDR2 are WNHNN and SYGVQD (reference sequence). The DNA for the CDR3 is TGCGCCAGCAGTGATTGGGACATCGGGGAGCTGTTTTTT. The encoded protein is CASSDWDIGELFF.

V gene TRBV9 combines with J gene TRBJ2-7; TRBD1 agrees at 10 bases. The V gene end was trimmed by 4 bases and the J gene end by 3 bases; junction bases not matched to a gene: 7. CDR1 and CDR2 (germline): SGDLS, YYNGEE. The CDR3 consists of 15 residues. This CDR3 reads CASSPRTGGYYEQYF. The CDR3 nucleotides are TGTGCCAGCAGCCCTCGGACAGGGGGATACTACGAGCAGTACTTC.

The count of this clone is one. The J gene is TRBJ1-4, the V gene TRBV5-5; TRBD1 matches 7 bases. This CDR3 region has 16 residues. CDR1 SGHKS and CDR2 YYEKEE come from the germline V gene (reference sequence). V was pared by 1 base and J by 4 bases, with 7 bases of the junction left unmatched. DNA of the CDR3: TGTGCCAGCAGCTTGACAGGGGAATACAATAATGAAAAACTGTTTTTT. Protein sequence: CASSLTGEYNNEKLFF.

The chain recombines TRBV21-1 with TRBJ1-2. TRBV21-1 constitutes a pseudogene. CDR3 length: 13 residues. For the CDR3, the DNA is TGTGCCAGCCCCCAAAGAGGGAGGTCAGGCTACACCTTC. Protein sequence: CASPQRGRSGYTF.

The chain joins TRBV24-1 to TRBJ2-5; possible D gene TRBD2, 6 bases. Germline V gene sequence: CDR1 KGHDR, CDR2 SFDVKD. V gave up 5 bases and J gave up 5 bases, with 14 bases separating them. The CDR3 sequence is 14 residues long. The CDR3, as DNA: TGTGCCACCAGTGCGCGGCGGGGCGGGGAGACCCAGTACTTC. It yields the protein CATSARRGGETQYF.

This clone came up a few times. V gene TRBV4-1 combines with J gene TRBJ2-7; D perhaps matches TRBD2 (6 bases). The CDR3 consists of 14 residues. Germline V gives CDR1 MGHRA, CDR2 YSYEKL. The ends were cut back, 2 bases at V and 5 bases at J, with 13 bases in the middle. This CDR3 reads CASSQKGGVHEQYF. Here the CDR3 DNA reads TGCGCCAGCAGCCAAAAGGGCGGGGTCCACGAGCAGTACTTC.

The V call is TRBV5-1, the J call TRBJ1-3; D possibly corresponds to TRBD1 (6 bases). This CDR3 comprises 15 residues. Germline CDR1 SGHRS, CDR2 YFSETQ. V gave up 5 bases and J gave up 0 bases, with 12 bases separating them. In DNA form, the CDR3 reads TGCGCCAGCAGGCTTACAGGGACCTCTGGAAACACCATATATTTT. This encodes CASRLTGTSGNTIYF.

The chain joins TRBV12-3 or TRBV12-4 to TRBJ2-7; TRBD1 aligns across 9 bases. This CDR3 is 12 amino acids long. The ends lost 10 bases at V and 4 bases at J; junction bases unmatched: 5. CDR3 amino acids: CATGQGDYEQYF. For the CDR3, the DNA is TGTGCCACGGGACAGGGCGATTACGAGCAGTACTTC.

This chain links TRBV6-2 or TRBV6-3 with TRBJ1-2; 8 nucleotides agree with TRBD1. The junction had 0 bases not matched to a gene; V was cut back by 4 bases and J by 2 bases. The CDR3 covers 13 residues. Per germline, CDR1 MNHEY and CDR2 SVGEGT. CDR3 bases: TGTGCCAGCAGTTGGACAGGGAACTATGGCTACACCTTC. Amino acid sequence: CASSWTGNYGYTF.

The rearrangement uses TRBV20-1 and TRBJ2-3; D is perhaps TRBD2 (6 bases). Germline V lookup: CDR1 DFQATT, CDR2 SNEGSKA (reference sequence). The CDR3 length is 14 residues. Trimming took off 3 bases at V and 3 bases at J, with 13 bases between the two ends. The DNA for the CDR3 is TGCAGTGCTAGTGGCCCCCGGGAGACAGATACGCAGTATTTT. This gives the protein CSASGPRETDTQYF.

The chain employs TRBV19 and TRBJ2-5; 8 bases are a match to TRBD2. Trimming removed 8 bases from V and 1 base from J; junction bases left unmatched: 6. CDR1 and CDR2 (germline): LNHDA, SQIVND (reference sequence). This CDR3 has 14 amino acids. The CDR3 is CASRRGEPQETQYF. CDR3 sequence (DNA): TGTGCCAGTCGGCGGGGGGAACCCCAAGAGACCCAGTACTTC.

The chain combines TRBV18 with TRBJ1-4; the D gene is possibly TRBD1 (6 bases). There are 16 residues in the CDR3. CDR1 is KGHSH and CDR2 is LQKENI in the germline V gene. V lost 6 bases and J 0 bases, leaving 14 bases between the germline ends. The CDR3 DNA follows: TGTGCCAGCTCGACTACAGGGATTGCAACTAATGAAAAACTGTTTTTT. Amino acids: CASSTTGIATNEKLFF.

The CDR3 DNA follows: TGTGCCAGCAACCGTAGAGCAGGGATCTACGAGCAGTACTTC. Its translation is CASNRRAGIYEQYF. V gene TRBV9 combines with J gene TRBJ2-7; D is perhaps TRBD1 (5 bases). The CDR3 loop spans 14 amino acids. Deletions cut 6 bases from V and 3 bases from J, with 16 bases between. The germline V gene encodes CDR1 SGDLS and CDR2 YYNGEE.

CDR3 nucleotide sequence: TGTGCCAGCAGTCCCGGGACAGGGTTAGACAATCAGCCCCAGCATTTT. This gives the protein CASSPGTGLDNQPQHF. This chain links TRBV27 with TRBJ1-5; 9 nucleotides match TRBD1. CDR3 length: 16 residues. The germline V gene encodes CDR1 MNHEY and CDR2 SMNVEV (reference sequence). The trim removed 5 bases at V and 3 bases at J, leaving 8 bases unmatched.

A few counts support this clone. The chain couples TRBV15 to TRBJ2-2; a weak D match, TRBD2 (6 bases). CDR3 size: 16 residues. The germline V gene encodes CDR1 LNHNV and CDR2 YYDKDF (reference sequence). Deletions cut 1 base from V and 2 bases from J, with 11 bases between. In nucleotides, the CDR3 is TGTGCCACCAGCAGAGGGGAGGCCATTAACACCGGGGAGCTGTTTTTT. It is translated as CATSRGEAINTGELFF.

V usage is TRBV6-4 and J usage is TRBJ1-1; 7 nucleotides match TRBD1. This CDR3 contains 17 residues. The V gene end was trimmed by 4 bases and the J gene end by 5 bases; junction bases not matched to a gene: 16. Germline CDR1 is MRHNA and CDR2 is SNTAGT. CDR3 in DNA: TGTGCCAGCAGTGTGTCATGGATCAGGGGGACGGTTACTGAAGCTTTCTTT. Residues: CASSVSWIRGTVTEAFF.

The gene calls are TRBV6-5 and TRBJ2-5, with 12 bases identical to TRBD2. The CDR3 is 15 amino acids. V shed 6 bases and J 5 bases; nucleotides not matched to a gene: 7. Germline V gene lookup returns CDR1 MNHEY and CDR2 SVGAGI. Here the CDR3 DNA reads TGTGCCAGCAGCCTCGGACTAGCGGGGATCGAGACCCAGTACTTC. It yields the protein CASSLGLAGIETQYF.

The J gene is TRBJ1-1, the V gene TRBV29-1; the D gene is possibly TRBD1 (6 bases). The CDR3 is 11 amino acids. Per germline, CDR1 SQVTM and CDR2 ANQGSEA. V lost 6 bases to trimming and J lost 7 bases, with 12 bases between them. The CDR3 sequence is CSVRQDGEAFF. DNA of the CDR3: TGCAGCGTCCGACAGGACGGTGAAGCTTTCTTT.

The chain uses TRBV5-6 and TRBJ1-1, with a possible D match to TRBD1 (5 bases). V was pared by 6 bases and J by 7 bases, with 34 bases between. Germline CDR1 reads SGHDT; CDR2 reads YYEEEE. This CDR3 region has 19 residues. CDR3 amino acids: CASILSNVNGRVKKGEAFF. The CDR3 nucleotides are TGTGCCAGCATCCTGTCTAACGTAAATGGCAGGGTAAAAAAAGGTGAAGCTTTCTTT.

V is TRBV30 and J is TRBJ2-7, with D perhaps TRBD1 (5 bases). The CDR3 is 13 amino acids. V shed 5 bases and J shed 4 bases, with 15 bases lying between them. CDR1 is GTSNPN, CDR2 SVGIG, per germline (reference sequence). DNA for the CDR3: TGTGCCTGGGGGGCAGTACGAAGTTACGAGCAGTACTTC. Encoded protein: CAWGAVRSYEQYF.

The rearrangement uses TRBV5-1 and TRBJ1-2, with D hard to call. Trimming left V 0 bases short and J 1 base short, with 10 bases between. CDR1 and CDR2 from the germline V gene are SGHRS and YFSETQ. The CDR3 has 15 residues. CDR3 residues: CASSLGRFLNYGYTF. The CDR3 DNA is TGCGCCAGCAGCTTGGGGCGGTTTCTTAACTATGGCTACACCTTC.

This sequence joins TRBV11-2 and TRBJ2-7, with D possibly matching TRBD2 (7 bases). V was shortened by 6 bases and J by 6 bases, with 12 bases between the two germline ends. The CDR3 covers 12 residues. Germline V gene lookup returns CDR1 SGHAT and CDR2 FQNNGV. CDR3 in amino acids: CASSRGEGEQYF. CDR3 bases: TGTGCCAGCAGTAGGGGGGAGGGCGAGCAGTACTTC. Full variable domain (rest looked up from reference TRBV11-2 and TRBJ2-7): EAGVAQSPRYKIIEKRQSVAFWCNPISGHATLYWYQQILGQGPKLLIQFQNNGVVDDSQLPKDRFSAERLKGVDSTLKIQPAKLEDSAVYLCASSRGEGEQYFGPGTRLTVT.

This rearrangement joins TRBV7-8 to TRBJ1-1; 9 nucleotides line up with TRBD1. The germline V gene encodes CDR1 SGHVS and CDR2 FQNEAQ. This CDR3 comprises 17 residues. After removal of 5 bases from V and 4 bases from J, the junction contained 14 bases not matched to a gene. In DNA form, the CDR3 reads TGTGCCAGCAGCCCCTTCGACAGGGGGGTTGTGGGCACTGAAGCTTTCTTT. Translating gives CASSPFDRGVVGTEAFF.

This clone was seen only a few times. V usage is TRBV25-1 and J usage is TRBJ2-7; tentatively, D is TRBD1 (6 bases). CDR1 and CDR2 (germline): MGHDK, SYGVNS. Trimming took 4 bases from V and 6 from J, leaving 16 bases between them. This CDR3 has 14 residues. CDR3 nucleotides: TGTGCCAGCAGTGCCAGGGACACCACCGGCGAGCAGTACTTC. The encoded protein is CASSARDTTGEQYF.

The genes are TRBV7-6 and TRBJ2-3; D call uncertain. CDR3 length equals 15 residues. V was shortened by 1 base and J by 0 bases, with 8 bases between the two germline ends. Germline CDR1 SGHVS, CDR2 FNYEAQ. The CDR3, as DNA: TGTGCCAGCAGCTTAGGACAAGCTAGCACAGATACGCAGTATTTT. It translates to CASSLGQASTDTQYF.

This clone is a singleton in its sample. The chain is built from TRBV19 and TRBJ2-1; 7 bases are a match to TRBD2. The CDR3 totals 14 residues. V was clipped by 5 bases and J by 4 bases; unmatched bases: 5. Per the germline V gene, CDR1 is LNHDA and CDR2 is SQIVND (reference sequence). The DNA of the CDR3 is TGTGCCAGTAGTGACCGAGCGGGGTACAATGAGCAGTTCTTC. This translates into CASSDRAGYNEQFF.

The CDR3 region has the DNA TGTGCCAGCAGTGACGGCGGTTCGGGGACCCAGTACTTC. Translating gives CASSDGGSGTQYF. The chain carries TRBV6-1 and TRBJ2-5; D not certain. V lost 3 bases and J lost 7, with 12 bases in between. The length of the CDR3 is 13 residues. CDR1 is MNHNS and CDR2 is SASEGT in the germline V gene.

This chain uses TRBV3-1 (or the pseudogene TRBV3-2) with TRBJ1-1; D is unresolved. Germline CDR1 LGHDT, CDR2 YNNKEL (reference sequence). The CDR3 covers 13 residues. V was pared by 3 bases and J by 6 bases, with 11 bases between. This CDR3 reads CASSQHTTSEAFF. As DNA, the CDR3 is TGTGCCAGCAGCCAGCACACGACTTCTGAAGCTTTCTTT.